A single sample gave rise to the 9 T cell receptor beta chains below, sequenced in a study of T cells in Graves' hyperthyroidism and ophthalmopathy. The TCR beta CDR3 regions underwent amplification using RNA transcripts as the source. HTBI primers were the set used in a first-round RT-PCR of the TCR CDR3. One entry per CDR3 protein, called by TCRdb with MiXCR from the multiplex PCR reads. The table includes a few hundred thousand distinct CDR3 sequences, about 14% detected once. The specimen was blood. These receptors were obtained from a woman aged 25 to 39 with Graves' hyperthyroidism that later progressed to Graves' ophthalmopathy.

This clonotype was counted ten times or more. The CDR3 loop reads CATSDLGGTGLENEQFF. DNA for the CDR3: TGTGCCACCAGTGATTTAGGTGGGACAGGGCTGGAAAATGAGCAGTTCTTC. The chain links TRBV24-1 to TRBJ2-1; TRBD1 agrees at 9 bases. Trimming at V came to 1 base and at J to 7 bases, leaving 10 bases not matched to a gene. CDR1 is KGHDR and CDR2 is SFDVKD in the germline V gene. The CDR3 is made up of 17 amino acids.

Ten or more counts support this clonotype. This chain uses TRBV12-3 or TRBV12-4 with TRBJ1-2; 9 nucleotides line up with TRBD1. CDR3 length: 15 residues. V lost 5 bases, J lost 3 bases, and 7 bases stayed unmatched. In nucleotides, the CDR3 is TGTGCCAGCAGTCCCGGACAGGGGATCGACTATGGCTACACCTTC. Its protein product is CASSPGQGIDYGYTF.

This clonotype was recorded at least ten times. The chain couples TRBV9 to TRBJ2-7; D perhaps matches TRBD2 (6 bases). Germline CDR1 SGDLS, CDR2 YYNGEE. This CDR3 comprises 15 residues. V was trimmed by 3 bases and J by 1 base, leaving 14 bases between them. The CDR3 protein is CASSEEWGLSYEQYF. The CDR3 coding sequence is TGTGCCAGCAGCGAGGAATGGGGACTTTCCTACGAGCAGTACTTC.

This clonotype occurred a few times. This chain links TRBV20-1 with TRBJ1-2, with 12 bases aligning to TRBD1. Germline V gene lookup returns CDR1 DFQATT and CDR2 SNEGSKA (reference sequence). V was pared by 0 bases and J by 4 bases, with 9 bases of the junction left unmatched. This CDR3 contains 17 residues. Here the CDR3 reads CSARDYGTGGRGYGYTF. In DNA form, the CDR3 reads TGCAGTGCTAGAGATTACGGGACAGGGGGCCGTGGCTATGGCTACACCTTC.

This clonotype was counted between two and nine times. The gene calls are TRBV7-2 and TRBJ2-7; 11 bases agree with TRBD1. V was clipped by 5 bases and J by 3 bases; unmatched bases: 6. CDR3 length: 15 residues. Germline-derived CDR1 and CDR2 are SGHTA and FQGNSA. The CDR3 loop reads CASSTSGQGVYEQYF. CDR3 nucleotide sequence: TGTGCCAGCAGCACCTCGGGACAGGGGGTCTACGAGCAGTACTTC.

The V and J genes are TRBV6-6 and TRBJ1-3; D ambiguous. V was shortened by 2 bases and J by 0 bases, with 8 bases between the two germline ends. This CDR3 is built from 15 residues. CDR1 is MNHNY and CDR2 is SVGAGI in the germline V gene (reference sequence). The CDR3 DNA reads TGTGCCAGCAGTTACGGACCGAGCTCTGGAAACACCATATATTTT. This codes for CASSYGPSSGNTIYF.

In this sample, this clonotype turned up many times. The genes are TRBV5-8 and TRBJ2-1, with 12 positions matching TRBD2. There are 17 residues in the CDR3. After removal of 0 bases from V and 4 bases from J, the junction contained 5 bases not matched to a gene. CDR1 and CDR2 from the germline V gene are SGHTS and YDEGEE. CDR3 amino acids: CASSLASSGRVYNEQFF. The CDR3 region has the DNA TGTGCCAGCAGCTTGGCCTCTAGCGGGAGGGTTTACAATGAGCAGTTCTTC.

This clonotype has at least ten counts. The chain employs TRBV6-1 and TRBJ1-2; D ambiguous. The V and J ends lost 6 bases and 6 bases respectively, with 8 bases between them. The CDR3 loop spans 11 amino acids. The V gene's germline CDR1 is MNHNS and CDR2 SASEGT. Here the CDR3 reads CASSPSNGYTF. The CDR3 nucleotides are TGTGCCAGCAGCCCAAGTAATGGCTACACCTTC.

This clonotype occurred many times. CDR3 residues: CASTPATVNYGYTF. The CDR3 DNA sequence: TGTGCCAGCACTCCCGCGACGGTTAACTATGGCTACACCTTC. The chain couples TRBV28 to TRBJ1-2; D unclear. The germline CDR1 and CDR2 sequences are MDHEN and SYDVKM. The CDR3 spans 14 residues. V lost 7 bases to trimming and J lost 1 base, with 13 bases between them.